The 32 T cell receptor beta chains given below trace back to one sample, sequenced in a study of monozygotic twins with inflammatory bowel disease. From its re-call of the 5' RACE reads, TCRdb lists each CDR3 protein once, without DNA. There are roughly 120,000 distinct CDR3 sequences in the sample, with around 12% held by the top ten. Material: blood. These receptors came from a human donor with ulcerative colitis or Crohn's disease, or a healthy co-twin of an affected twin (not recorded which).

The rearrangement uses TRBV15 and TRBJ2-7; TCRdb picks TRBD1, but there is no DNA to check that call. The CDR3 has 15 residues. Germline V gene lookup returns CDR1 LNHNV and CDR2 YYDKDF (reference sequence). CDR3 amino acids: CATSSSGTGSYEQYF. The whole variable domain, filled in from reference TRBV15 and TRBJ2-7, reads DAMVIQNPRYQVTQFGKPVTLSCSQTLNHNVMYWYQQKSSQAPKLLFHYYDKDFNNEADTPDNFQSRRPNTSFCFLDIRSPGLGDTAMYLCATSSSGTGSYEQYFGPGTRLTVT.

The rearrangement joins TRBV7-9 to TRBJ1-6; TCRdb proposes TRBD1, but this gene call is untestable without DNA. The CDR3 sequence is 13 residues long. Germline values: CDR1 SEHNR, CDR2 FQNEAQ (reference sequence). CDR3 region: CASSDRSNSPLHF. The full variable domain, with the rest looked up from reference TRBV7-9 and TRBJ1-6, is DTGVSQNPRHKITKRGQNVTFRCDPISEHNRLYWYRQTLGQGPEFLTYFQNEAQLEKSRLLSDRFSAERPKGSFSTLEIQRTEQGDSAMYLCASSDRSNSPLHFGNGTRLTVT.

V gene TRBV18 combines with J gene TRBJ1-5; TCRdb's D call of TRBD1 is untestable without DNA. From germline, CDR1 is KGHSH and CDR2 LQKENI. The CDR3 is made up of 14 amino acids. The CDR3 is CASSPLQGSQPQHF.

V usage is TRBV2 and J usage is TRBJ2-5. Germline CDR1 and CDR2: SNHLY and FYNNEI. This CDR3 comprises 14 residues. The CDR3 spells CASRLRRSQETQYF.

The genes are TRBV13 and TRBJ2-2; TCRdb lists TRBD2, though no DNA is available to test this call. The CDR3 has 16 residues. CDR1 is PRHDT, CDR2 FYEKMQ, per germline (reference sequence). The CDR3 here is CASSPGGTSGTGELFF.

The V and J genes are TRBV10-3 and TRBJ2-7; there is no DNA to check the TCRdb D call of TRBD1. The CDR3 has 14 amino acids. Germline assignment: CDR1 ENHRY and CDR2 SYGVKD. Here the CDR3 reads CAISPGQGLPEQYF.

The J gene is TRBJ1-2, the V gene TRBV30. This CDR3 contains 14 residues. Germline V gives CDR1 GTSNPN, CDR2 SVGIG (reference sequence). The CDR3 loop reads CAWSVKLGGYGYTF.

The chain is built from TRBV7-9 and TRBJ2-5; TCRdb's D gene call, TRBD2, goes unchecked for lack of DNA. The CDR3 runs 15 residues. The germline V gene encodes CDR1 SEHNR and CDR2 FQNEAQ (reference sequence). The CDR3: CASSLDYMEGETQYF.

The chain links TRBV2 to TRBJ2-1. CDR1 and CDR2 from the germline V gene are SNHLY and FYNNEI. The CDR3 contains 15 residues. This CDR3 reads CASSSDGWSLDEQFF.

V is TRBV12-3 or TRBV12-4 and J is TRBJ1-5. The CDR3 covers 17 residues. Here the CDR3 reads CASSLALEGYDNQPQHF.

J is TRBJ1-1 and V is TRBV5-1; TCRdb proposes TRBD1, but this gene call is untestable without DNA. The CDR3 sequence is 13 residues long. Germline V CDR1 and CDR2: SGHRS, YFSETQ. The CDR3 spells CASSAVLGTEAFF.

The chain is built from TRBV28 and TRBJ1-3. The CDR3 length is 14 residues. CDR1 is MDHEN and CDR2 is SYDVKM in the germline V gene. The CDR3 region is CASSRFLSGNTIYF.

This chain joins TRBV20-1 and TRBJ1-3. The CDR3 is made up of 15 amino acids. From germline, CDR1 is DFQATT and CDR2 SNEGSKA (reference sequence). The chain's CDR3 is CSAREDGTSGNTIYF.

The chain recombines TRBV5-1 with TRBJ2-5; absent DNA, TCRdb's TRBD1 call cannot be checked. This CDR3 contains 14 residues. The germline CDR1 and CDR2 sequences are SGHRS and YFSETQ. The CDR3 loop reads CASSLEGARETQYF.

This sequence joins TRBV5-5 and TRBJ2-1; the D call from TCRdb, TRBD2, cannot be confirmed without DNA. This CDR3 is 16 amino acids long. Germline loops: CDR1 SGHKS, CDR2 YYEKEE (reference sequence). The CDR3 spells CASSSPGLASYNEQFF.

The V gene is TRBV11-1, the J gene TRBJ2-4; without DNA, the TCRdb call of TRBD1 cannot be checked. The germline CDR1 and CDR2 sequences are SGHAT and FQDESV (reference sequence). The CDR3 is 14 amino acids. CDR3 protein: CASSLYRTGNIQYF.

The chain is built from TRBV20-1 and TRBJ2-3; TCRdb picks TRBD1, but there is no DNA to check that call. The length of the CDR3 is 13 residues. The germline V gene encodes CDR1 DFQATT and CDR2 SNEGSKA (reference sequence). CDR3: CSVEWGGTDTQYF.

J is TRBJ2-3 and V is TRBV6-1; TCRdb lists TRBD2, though no DNA is available to test this call. Germline V gene lookup returns CDR1 MNHNS and CDR2 SASEGT. The length of the CDR3 is 15 residues. The CDR3 spells CASRISGDHTDTQYF.

The CDR3 region is CASSSRHSSDTQYF. The chain joins TRBV7-3 to TRBJ2-3. The CDR3 totals 14 residues. Germline V CDR1 and CDR2: SGHTA, FQGTGA.

The J gene is TRBJ1-1, the V gene TRBV2. Germline V gene sequence: CDR1 SNHLY, CDR2 FYNNEI. The CDR3 has 12 residues. CDR3 sequence: CASSVLNTEAFF.

J is TRBJ2-1 and V is TRBV7-9. The CDR3 sequence is 15 residues long. CDR1 and CDR2 (germline): SEHNR, FQNEAQ (reference sequence). The CDR3 loop reads CASSLDAREDNEQFF.

This chain links TRBV11-1 with TRBJ2-7; TCRdb's D gene call, TRBD1, goes unchecked for lack of DNA. Looked up from germline, CDR1 is SGHAT and CDR2 is FQDESV (reference sequence). This CDR3 comprises 15 residues. This CDR3 is CASSLAPGTSYEQYF.

The V call is TRBV15, the J call TRBJ2-7; TCRdb's D call of TRBD2 is untestable without DNA. Germline CDR1 reads LNHNV; CDR2 reads YYDKDF (reference sequence). The CDR3 runs 14 residues. The CDR3 spells CATSTGLAAYEQYF.

V gene TRBV7-2 combines with J gene TRBJ2-5; without DNA, the TCRdb call of TRBD1 cannot be checked. The CDR3 is made up of 15 amino acids. Germline CDR1 is SGHTA and CDR2 is FQGNSA. CDR3 amino acids: CASSPGSRGEETQYF. Full variable domain (remainder filled in from reference TRBV7-2 and TRBJ2-5): GAGVSQSPSNKVTEKGKDVELRCDPISGHTALYWYRQSLGQGLEFLIYFQGNSAPDKSGLPSDRFSAERTGGSVSTLTIQRTQQEDSAVYLCASSPGSRGEETQYFGPGTRLLVL.

The chain links TRBV12-3 or TRBV12-4 to TRBJ2-5; with no DNA, the TCRdb D assignment of TRBD2 cannot be verified. The CDR3 is 15 amino acids. Here the CDR3 reads CASRTSGSAKETQYF.

The chain has TRBV5-1 and TRBJ2-1; as DNA is missing, the TRBD1 call by TCRdb cannot be tested. The CDR3 is 15 amino acids. Germline V gene sequence: CDR1 SGHRS, CDR2 YFSETQ. This CDR3 reads CASSLQGSGSGEQFF.

The chain joins TRBV18 to TRBJ2-4; TCRdb picks TRBD1, but there is no DNA to check that call. CDR3 length: 15 amino acids. Germline lookup yields CDR1 KGHSH and CDR2 LQKENI. CDR3 protein: CASSPTFDRGDIQYF.

The chain links TRBV20-1 to TRBJ2-7. Germline V lookup: CDR1 DFQATT, CDR2 SNEGSKA (reference sequence). The CDR3 length is 15 residues. The CDR3: CSARDLAGGSYEQYF.

V and J are TRBV7-9 and TRBJ2-3; TCRdb's assignment of TRBD2 cannot be checked, as there is no DNA. The germline CDR1 and CDR2 sequences are SEHNR and FQNEAQ (reference sequence). The CDR3 is made up of 15 amino acids. The CDR3 region is CASSLAVLGTDTQYF.

The chain recombines TRBV6-6 with TRBJ1-3. CDR1 and CDR2 (germline): MNHNY, SVGAGI (reference sequence). The CDR3 contains 13 residues. CDR3 residues: CASSPSSGNTIYF.

The chain uses TRBV12-5 and TRBJ2-3; the TCRdb call, TRBD1, lacks DNA for checking. Germline V lookup: CDR1 LGHNT, CDR2 FRNRAP. The CDR3 has 14 amino acids. CDR3: CASGSPLGTDTQYF.

The chain carries TRBV4-2 and TRBJ2-5; the D call of TRBD2 rests on TCRdb alone, since no DNA is present to check it. The CDR3 sequence is 17 residues long. Germline CDR1 reads LGHNA; CDR2 reads YNFKEQ. CDR3 loop: CASSQDISGSEQETQYF.